Following are 26 T cell receptor beta chains from one sample sequenced in a study of shared clonotypes between healthy human individuals. The assay was immunoSEQ multiplex PCR, and TCRdb's table has in-frame clones only and misses some. The sample holds about half a million clones; approximately 78% are singletons and the top ten take 12%. Material: PBMCs. These receptors all stem from a woman aged 40-49 years in good health. Some clones in this sample may be carry-over from other donors' samples.

This clone was observed a single time. The CDR3 nucleotides read TGTGCCATAGGACAGGGTGGATACGAGCAGTACTTC. Translating it yields CAIGQGGYEQYF. The genes are TRBV10-3 and TRBJ2-7; 8 positions match TRBD1. CDR3 length: 12 residues. The V gene's germline CDR1 is ENHRY and CDR2 SYGVKD. V dropped 9 bases and J dropped 4; count of bases not matched to a gene: 5.

V usage is TRBV6-1 and J usage is TRBJ2-2, with TRBD2 matching over 10 bases. Germline values: CDR1 MNHNS, CDR2 SASEGT. V trimming: 3 bases; J trimming: 5 bases; junction bases outside the gene matches: 6. This CDR3 region has 16 residues. Written as DNA, the CDR3 is TGTGCCAGCAGTGATCAGGGACTAGCGCGGACCGGGGAGCTGTTTTTT. Residues: CASSDQGLARTGELFF.

The chain recombines TRBV18 with TRBJ2-1; 10 bases match TRBD2. The CDR3 has 16 residues. Trimming cost V 3 bases and J 7 bases; bases outside gene matches: 9. CDR1 KGHSH and CDR2 LQKENI come from the germline V gene. The CDR3 spells CASSPPSGRAGNEQFF. The DNA for the CDR3 is TGTGCCAGCTCACCGCCGAGCGGGAGGGCCGGGAATGAGCAGTTCTTC.

This chain joins TRBV27 and TRBJ1-5; D might be TRBD1 (5 bases). CDR1 and CDR2 (germline): MNHEY, SMNVEV (reference sequence). Between the trimmed V and J ends, which lost 6 bases and 4 bases, there was a span of 13 bases. The CDR3 loop spans 14 amino acids. The CDR3 region is CASRFGGGNQPQHF. The CDR3 DNA reads as TGTGCCAGCAGGTTCGGGGGGGGGAATCAGCCCCAGCATTTT.

The rearrangement uses TRBV30 and TRBJ1-5; unclear D gene. CDR1 is GTSNPN, CDR2 SVGIG, per germline (reference sequence). The CDR3 sequence is 13 residues long. Trimming pared 3 bases from V and 5 bases from J, leaving 11 bases between. The CDR3 DNA follows: TGTGCCTGGAGCCCTTCACGGTATCAGCCCCAGCATTTT. It yields the protein CAWSPSRYQPQHF.

In the case of this clone: Other DNA sequences within the sample encode an identical CDR3. The chain carries TRBV7-9 and TRBJ2-2; D is uncertain. The CDR3 length is 14 residues. Trimming left V 2 bases short and J 0 bases short, with 4 bases between. Germline CDR1 SEHNR, CDR2 FQNEAQ (reference sequence). The CDR3 bases are TGTGCCAGCAGCTTAAGACCGAACACCGGGGAGCTGTTTTTT. Amino acids: CASSLRPNTGELFF.

The sample holds one count of this clone. The chain carries TRBV7-6 and TRBJ2-3; 7 bases are a match to TRBD1. The CDR3 spans 18 residues. Germline CDR1 SGHVS, CDR2 FNYEAQ. V trimming: 5 bases; J trimming: 3 bases; junction bases outside the gene matches: 17. DNA for the CDR3: TGTGCCAGCAGCGAGAGGGGCAGGGGGTTTTCTGGAACAGATACGCAGTATTTT. This codes for CASSERGRGFSGTDTQYF. Filled out from reference TRBV7-6 and TRBJ2-3, the complete variable domain reads GAGVSQSPRYKVTKRGQDVALRCDPISGHVSLYWYRQALGQGPEFLTYFNYEAQQDKSGLPNDRFSAERPEGSISTLTIQRTEQRDSAMYRCASSERGRGFSGTDTQYFGPGTRLTVL.

V is TRBV7-8 and J is TRBJ2-1, with TRBD1 as a possible D gene (6 bases). The V and J ends lost 5 bases and 0 bases respectively, with 11 bases between them. There are 15 residues in the CDR3. Germline values: CDR1 SGHVS, CDR2 FQNEAQ. CDR3 region: CASSPTGLSYNEQFF. The DNA for the CDR3 is TGTGCCAGCAGCCCGACAGGCCTCTCCTACAATGAGCAGTTCTTC. Based on the CDR3 plus reference TRBV7-8 and TRBJ2-1, the full variable domain is GAGVSQSPRYKVAKRGQDVALRCDPISGHVSLFWYQQALGQGPEFLTYFQNEAQLDKSGLPSDRFFAERPEGSVSTLKIQRTQQEDSAVYLCASSPTGLSYNEQFFGPGTRLTVL.

J is TRBJ2-7 and V is TRBV5-6; D is possibly TRBD1 (5 bases). The V end lost 0 bases, the J end lost 3 bases, and 13 bases lay between the germline ends. The CDR3 contains 15 residues. The germline gives CDR1 SGHDT, CDR2 YYEEEE. CDR3 loop: CASSLGQLTDYEQYF. As DNA, the CDR3 is TGTGCCAGCAGCTTGGGACAGCTCACGGACTACGAGCAGTACTTC.

This clone was observed a single time. The chain has TRBV27 and TRBJ2-7; D gene unclear. Germline assignment: CDR1 MNHEY and CDR2 SMNVEV (reference sequence). This CDR3 has 13 residues. The V gene lost 4 bases and the J gene lost 3 bases, with 10 bases spanning the gap. The CDR3 sequence: CASSYNRRYEQYF. In nucleotides, the CDR3 is TGTGCCAGCAGTTATAATCGACGCTACGAGCAGTACTTC.

This clone was seen just once. The CDR3 loop reads CASSLSSNGPYEQYF. The CDR3 DNA reads as TGTGCCAGCAGCTTAAGCTCTAACGGGCCCTACGAGCAGTACTTC. The genes are TRBV7-3 and TRBJ2-7; D not certain. V was shortened by 1 base and J by 2 bases, with 12 bases between the two germline ends. The CDR3 spans 15 residues. From germline, CDR1 is SGHTA and CDR2 FQGTGA.

The V gene is TRBV5-1, the J gene TRBJ1-2; D not resolved. The CDR3 is made up of 13 amino acids. Trimming removed 1 base from V and 6 bases from J, with 10 bases in between. Per germline, CDR1 SGHRS and CDR2 YFSETQ. The CDR3 nucleotides read TGCGCCAGCAGCTTGCGAGGGAATGATGGCTACACCTTC. Translation: CASSLRGNDGYTF. Complete variable domain (other parts from reference TRBV5-1 and TRBJ1-2): KAGVTQTPRYLIKTRGQQVTLSCSPISGHRSVSWYQQTPGQGLQFLFEYFSETQRNKGNFPGRFSGRQFSNSRSEMNVSTLELGDSALYLCASSLRGNDGYTFGSGTRLTVV.

This sequence joins TRBV11-2 and TRBJ1-3, with TRBD1 matching over 7 bases. The CDR3 runs to 15 residues. V was pared by 4 bases and J by 2 bases, with 5 bases of the junction left unmatched. Germline V gene data show CDR1 as SGHAT and CDR2 as FQNNGV. The CDR3 coding sequence is TGTGCCAGCAGCTGGACAGGCACGGCTGGAAACACCATATATTTT. This gives the protein CASSWTGTAGNTIYF.

The chain joins TRBV19 to TRBJ2-2; no clear D. Germline V gene sequence: CDR1 LNHDA, CDR2 SQIVND (reference sequence). V was cut by 4 bases and J by 0 bases, with 6 bases left in between. The CDR3 is 14 residues long. The CDR3 spells CASSTNSNTGELFF. CDR3 in DNA: TGTGCCAGTAGTACAAATTCGAACACCGGGGAGCTGTTTTTT.

The chain is built from TRBV19 and TRBJ2-1; D remains ambiguous. V was clipped by 0 bases and J by 0 bases, with 6 bases between them. The CDR3 loop spans 15 amino acids. Germline V gene data show CDR1 as LNHDA and CDR2 as SQIVND (reference sequence). The CDR3 is CASSIDDSSYNEQFF. CDR3 DNA: TGTGCCAGTAGTATAGACGATAGCTCCTACAATGAGCAGTTCTTC.

This sequence joins TRBV18 and TRBJ2-7; 8 nucleotides line up with TRBD1. With V trimmed by 3 bases and J by 1 base, 5 bases remained unmatched. The CDR3 is made up of 15 amino acids. Germline V gene data show CDR1 as KGHSH and CDR2 as LQKENI. DNA for the CDR3: TGTGCCAGCTCACCGCGGACAGGGATGTCCTACGAGCAGTACTTC. It translates to CASSPRTGMSYEQYF. The full variable domain, its missing parts supplied by reference TRBV18 and TRBJ2-7, is NAGVMQNPRHLVRRRGQEARLRCSPMKGHSHVYWYRQLPEEGLKFMVYLQKENIIDESGMPKERFSAEFPKEGPSILRIQQVVRGDSAAYFCASSPRTGMSYEQYFGPGTRLTVT.

The chain uses TRBV5-1 and TRBJ2-3; 11 bases are a match to TRBD1. The CDR3 loop spans 13 amino acids. Germline CDR1 is SGHRS and CDR2 is YFSETQ. V shed 4 bases and J 8 bases; nucleotides not matched to a gene: 3. This CDR3 reads CASSGQGAGTQYF. The CDR3 nucleotides are TGCGCCAGCAGCGGACAGGGGGCAGGTACGCAGTATTTT.

The rearrangement uses TRBV28 and TRBJ2-5; 7 bases line up with TRBD1. There are 15 residues in the CDR3. With 6 bases clipped from V and 4 bases from J, the junction kept 11 bases outside the gene matches. Germline assignment: CDR1 MDHEN and CDR2 SYDVKM. CDR3 sequence reads: CASRRSRGQVETQYF. In nucleotides, the CDR3 is TGTGCCAGCAGAAGATCAAGGGGGCAGGTAGAGACCCAGTACTTC.

V is TRBV30 and J is TRBJ2-3; 11 nucleotides match TRBD2. The CDR3 is made up of 15 amino acids. CDR1 is GTSNPN and CDR2 is SVGIG in the germline V gene (reference sequence). Trimming at V came to 5 bases and at J to 3 bases, leaving 7 bases not matched to a gene. CDR3 loop: CAWAPTSGVTDTQYF. Here the CDR3 DNA reads TGTGCCTGGGCACCGACTAGCGGGGTAACAGATACGCAGTATTTT.

The rearrangement links TRBV5-1 to TRBJ2-3; D not certain. The CDR3 sequence is 14 residues long. Germline CDR1 and CDR2: SGHRS and YFSETQ. Trimming took 0 bases from V and 4 from J, leaving 9 bases between them. CDR3 sequence: CASSLALGSDTQYF. DNA for the CDR3: TGCGCCAGCAGCTTGGCCTTGGGCTCAGATACGCAGTATTTT.

The chain combines TRBV6-5 with TRBJ2-3; 7 bases map to TRBD2. Looked up from germline, CDR1 is MNHEY and CDR2 is SVGAGI. The CDR3 runs 15 residues. Trimming at V came to 6 bases and at J to 2 bases, leaving 8 bases not matched to a gene. The CDR3 sequence: CASSTGGRDTDTQYF. DNA of the CDR3: TGTGCCAGCAGCACCGGGGGGAGGGACACAGATACGCAGTATTTT.

This chain uses TRBV28 with TRBJ2-1, with TRBD2 matching over 9 bases. The ends lost 4 bases at V and 4 bases at J; junction bases unmatched: 5. The CDR3 spans 15 residues. From germline, CDR1 is MDHEN and CDR2 SYDVKM. The CDR3 DNA follows: TGTGCCAGCAGTTCGGGACTAGCAGTTTACAATGAGCAGTTCTTC. This gives the protein CASSSGLAVYNEQFF.

This chain connects TRBV28 to TRBJ2-7; 9 nucleotides match TRBD1. Germline-derived CDR1 and CDR2 are MDHEN and SYDVKM. The V gene end was trimmed by 5 bases and the J gene end by 6 bases; junction bases not matched to a gene: 8. The CDR3 loop spans 14 amino acids. The CDR3 DNA sequence: TGTGCCAGCAGTACCTGGACAGGGGAAGGCGAGCAGTACTTC. Protein sequence: CASSTWTGEGEQYF.

This clone was detected only a few times. This sequence joins TRBV2 and TRBJ2-1, with D perhaps TRBD1 or TRBD2 (6 bases each). This CDR3 spans 12 amino acids. With 8 bases removed from V and 10 bases from J, the gap between germline ends came to 15 bases. CDR1 and CDR2 from the germline V gene are SNHLY and FYNNEI. Written as DNA, the CDR3 is TGTGCCAGCGAAGGAGGGGGTGAGGAGCAGTTCTTC. Protein sequence: CASEGGGEEQFF.

In its sample, this clone was seen a few times. This chain joins TRBV28 and TRBJ1-1, with D unresolved. CDR1 and CDR2 from the germline V gene are MDHEN and SYDVKM. The CDR3 totals 12 residues. Trimming shortened V by 5 bases and J by 2 bases, and 6 bases separated the two germline ends. CDR3 sequence: CASSVRNTEAFF. The CDR3, as DNA: TGTGCCAGCAGTGTCAGAAACACTGAAGCTTTCTTT.

The J gene is TRBJ1-2, the V gene TRBV5-5; D is unclear. Germline CDR1 SGHKS, CDR2 YYEKEE (reference sequence). Deletions cut 0 bases from V and 4 bases from J, with 7 bases between. This CDR3 region has 13 residues. CDR3 residues: CASSLEGSYGYTF. CDR3 coding DNA: TGTGCCAGCAGCTTGGAGGGATCCTATGGCTACACCTTC.